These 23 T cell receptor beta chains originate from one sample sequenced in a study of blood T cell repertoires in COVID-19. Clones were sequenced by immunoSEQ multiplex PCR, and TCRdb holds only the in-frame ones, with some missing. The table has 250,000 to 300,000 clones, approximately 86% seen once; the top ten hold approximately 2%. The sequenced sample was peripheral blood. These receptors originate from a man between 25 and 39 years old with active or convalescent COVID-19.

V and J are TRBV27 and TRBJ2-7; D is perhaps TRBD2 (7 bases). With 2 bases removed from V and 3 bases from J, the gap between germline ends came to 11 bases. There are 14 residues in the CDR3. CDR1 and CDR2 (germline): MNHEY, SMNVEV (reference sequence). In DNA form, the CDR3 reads TGTGCCAGCAGTTTAGGGGGGGCCGGCTACGAGCAGTACTTC. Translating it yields CASSLGGAGYEQYF.

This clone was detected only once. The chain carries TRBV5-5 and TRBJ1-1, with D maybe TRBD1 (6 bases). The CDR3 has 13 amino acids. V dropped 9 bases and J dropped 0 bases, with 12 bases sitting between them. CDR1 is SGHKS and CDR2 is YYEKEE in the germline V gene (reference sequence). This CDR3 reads CATRQEMNTEAFF. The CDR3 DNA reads TGTGCCACTAGACAGGAGATGAACACTGAAGCTTTCTTT.

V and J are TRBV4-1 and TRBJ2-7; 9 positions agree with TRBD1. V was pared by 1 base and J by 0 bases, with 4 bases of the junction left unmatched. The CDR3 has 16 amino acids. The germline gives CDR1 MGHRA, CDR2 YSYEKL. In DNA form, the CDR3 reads TGCGCCAGCAGCCAAGCGGGACAGGGAGGCTCCTACGAGCAGTACTTC. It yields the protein CASSQAGQGGSYEQYF.

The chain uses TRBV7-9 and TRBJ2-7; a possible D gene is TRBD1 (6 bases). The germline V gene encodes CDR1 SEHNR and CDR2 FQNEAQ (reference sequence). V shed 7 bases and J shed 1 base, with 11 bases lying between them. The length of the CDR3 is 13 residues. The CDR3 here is CASNPGDSYEQYF. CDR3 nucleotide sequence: TGTGCCAGCAACCCAGGGGATTCCTACGAGCAGTACTTC.

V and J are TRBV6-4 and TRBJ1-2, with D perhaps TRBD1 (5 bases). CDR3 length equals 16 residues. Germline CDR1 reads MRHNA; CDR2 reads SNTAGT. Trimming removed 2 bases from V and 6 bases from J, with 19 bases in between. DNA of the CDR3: TGTGCCAGCAGTGACGGCCCTGCGGGGACGGGGAATGGCTACACCTTC. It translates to CASSDGPAGTGNGYTF.

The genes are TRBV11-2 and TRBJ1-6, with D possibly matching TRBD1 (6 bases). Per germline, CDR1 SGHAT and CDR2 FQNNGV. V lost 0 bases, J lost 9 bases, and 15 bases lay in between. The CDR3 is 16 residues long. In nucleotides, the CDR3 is TGTGCCAGCAGCTTAGAGTATCGGGGGGCAAGTTCACCCCTCCACTTT. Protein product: CASSLEYRGASSPLHF.

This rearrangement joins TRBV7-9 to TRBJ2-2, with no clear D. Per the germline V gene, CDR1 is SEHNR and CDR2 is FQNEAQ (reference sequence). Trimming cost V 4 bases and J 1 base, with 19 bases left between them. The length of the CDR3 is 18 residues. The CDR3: CASSSRLGYLQNTGELFF. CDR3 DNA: TGTGCCAGCAGCTCCCGGCTAGGTTACCTCCAGAACACCGGGGAGCTGTTTTTT.

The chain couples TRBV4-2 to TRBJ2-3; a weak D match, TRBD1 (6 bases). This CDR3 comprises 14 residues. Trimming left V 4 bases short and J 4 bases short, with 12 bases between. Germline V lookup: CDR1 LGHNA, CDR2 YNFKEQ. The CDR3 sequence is CASSLDPGADTQYF. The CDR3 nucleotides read TGTGCCAGCAGCCTTGACCCAGGGGCAGATACGCAGTATTTT.

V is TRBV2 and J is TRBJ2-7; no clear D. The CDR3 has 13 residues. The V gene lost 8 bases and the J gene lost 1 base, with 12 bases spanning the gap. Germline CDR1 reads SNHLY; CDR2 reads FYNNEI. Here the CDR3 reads CASSRSRSYEQYF. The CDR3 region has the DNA TGTGCCAGCTCCCGGAGTAGATCCTACGAGCAGTACTTC.

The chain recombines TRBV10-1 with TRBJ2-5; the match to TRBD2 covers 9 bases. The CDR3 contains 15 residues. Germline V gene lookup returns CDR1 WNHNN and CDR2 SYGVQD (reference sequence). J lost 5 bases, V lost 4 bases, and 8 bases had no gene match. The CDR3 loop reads CASSGGSGGWETQYF. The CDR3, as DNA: TGCGCCAGCAGTGGAGGTAGCGGGGGTTGGGAGACCCAGTACTTC.

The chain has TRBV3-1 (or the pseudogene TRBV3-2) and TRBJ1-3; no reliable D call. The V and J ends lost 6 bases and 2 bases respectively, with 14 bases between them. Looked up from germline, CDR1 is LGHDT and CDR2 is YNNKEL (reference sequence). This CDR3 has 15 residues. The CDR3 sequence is CASRVTSGTGNTIYF. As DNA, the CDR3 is TGTGCCAGCAGAGTAACGAGCGGGACTGGAAACACCATATATTTT.

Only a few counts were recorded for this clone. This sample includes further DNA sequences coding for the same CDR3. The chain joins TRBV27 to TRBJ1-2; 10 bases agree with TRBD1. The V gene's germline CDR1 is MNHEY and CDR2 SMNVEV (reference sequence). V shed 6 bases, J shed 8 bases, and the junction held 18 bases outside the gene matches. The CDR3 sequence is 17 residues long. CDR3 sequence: CASSLDPGTGVLRGYTF. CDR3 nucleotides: TGTGCCAGCAGCCTCGACCCCGGGACAGGGGTTTTGCGGGGCTACACCTTC.

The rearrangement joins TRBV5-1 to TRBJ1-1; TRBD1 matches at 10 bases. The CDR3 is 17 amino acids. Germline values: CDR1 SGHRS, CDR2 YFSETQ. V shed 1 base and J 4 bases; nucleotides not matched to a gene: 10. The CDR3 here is CASSLTFRRTGGTEAFF. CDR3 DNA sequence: TGCGCCAGCAGCTTGACCTTCAGGAGGACAGGGGGCACTGAAGCTTTCTTT.

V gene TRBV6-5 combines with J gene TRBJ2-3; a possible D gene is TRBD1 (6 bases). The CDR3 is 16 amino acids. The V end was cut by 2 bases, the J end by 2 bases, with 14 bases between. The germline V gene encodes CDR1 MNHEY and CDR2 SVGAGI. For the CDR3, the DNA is TGTGCCAGCAGTTACCCATGGGGGCCCTTCACAGATACGCAGTATTTT. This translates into CASSYPWGPFTDTQYF.

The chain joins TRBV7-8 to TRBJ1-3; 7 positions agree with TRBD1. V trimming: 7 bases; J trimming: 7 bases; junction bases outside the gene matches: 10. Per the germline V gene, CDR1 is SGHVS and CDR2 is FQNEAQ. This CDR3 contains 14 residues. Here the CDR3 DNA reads TGTGCCAGCATGGCTACAGGGGTGAGGAACACCATATATTTT. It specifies CASMATGVRNTIYF.

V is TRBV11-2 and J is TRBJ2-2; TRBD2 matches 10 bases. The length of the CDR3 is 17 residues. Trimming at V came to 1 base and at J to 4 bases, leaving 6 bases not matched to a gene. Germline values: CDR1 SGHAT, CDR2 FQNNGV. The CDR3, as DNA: TGTGCCAGCAGCTTAGGCTTAGCGGGGGGAAGCACCGGGGAGCTGTTTTTT. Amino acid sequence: CASSLGLAGGSTGELFF.

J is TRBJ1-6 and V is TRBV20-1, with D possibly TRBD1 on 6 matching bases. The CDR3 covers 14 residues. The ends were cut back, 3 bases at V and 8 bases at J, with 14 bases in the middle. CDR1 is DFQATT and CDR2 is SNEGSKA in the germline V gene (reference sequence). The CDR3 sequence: CSASARGRDSPLHF. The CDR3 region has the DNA TGCAGTGCTAGTGCCAGGGGCAGAGATTCACCCCTCCACTTT.

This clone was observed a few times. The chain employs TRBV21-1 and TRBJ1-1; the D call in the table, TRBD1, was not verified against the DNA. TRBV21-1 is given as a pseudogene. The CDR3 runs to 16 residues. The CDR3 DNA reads TGTGCCAGCAGCAGGCGTAGGTGGGCATCGGACACTGAAGCTTTCTTT. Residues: CASSRRRWASDTEAFF.

CDR3 sequence: CASSPHRVNNEKLFF. The CDR3 bases are TGTGCCAGCAGCCCCCACAGGGTTAATAATGAAAAACTGTTTTTT. The rearrangement links TRBV9 to TRBJ1-4; tentative D call: TRBD1 (6 bases). Germline V gene sequence: CDR1 SGDLS, CDR2 YYNGEE. V was trimmed by 4 bases and J by 4 bases, leaving 14 bases between them. This CDR3 has 15 residues.

The CDR3 nucleotides read TGTGCCTGGAGCGGGGAACAGGACTACTCACCCCTCCACTTT. This sequence encodes CAWSGEQDYSPLHF. The rearrangement links TRBV30 to TRBJ1-6, with D perhaps TRBD1 (5 bases). V was shortened by 3 bases and J by 10 bases, with 16 bases between the two germline ends. CDR1 and CDR2 (germline): GTSNPN, SVGIG (reference sequence). The CDR3 consists of 14 residues.

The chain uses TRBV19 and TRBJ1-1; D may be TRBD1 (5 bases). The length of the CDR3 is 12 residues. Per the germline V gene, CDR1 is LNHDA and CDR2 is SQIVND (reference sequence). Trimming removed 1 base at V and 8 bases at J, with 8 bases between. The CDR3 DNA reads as TGTGCCAGTAGTATAGGACAGACCGAAGCTTTCTTT. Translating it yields CASSIGQTEAFF.

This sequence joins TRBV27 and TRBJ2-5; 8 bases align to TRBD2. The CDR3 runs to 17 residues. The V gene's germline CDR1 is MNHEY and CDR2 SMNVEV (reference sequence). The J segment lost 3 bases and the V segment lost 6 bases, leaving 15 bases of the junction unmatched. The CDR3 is CASRQRRTSTGEETQYF. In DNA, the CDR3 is TGTGCCAGCAGACAAAGACGGACTAGCACAGGCGAAGAGACCCAGTACTTC.

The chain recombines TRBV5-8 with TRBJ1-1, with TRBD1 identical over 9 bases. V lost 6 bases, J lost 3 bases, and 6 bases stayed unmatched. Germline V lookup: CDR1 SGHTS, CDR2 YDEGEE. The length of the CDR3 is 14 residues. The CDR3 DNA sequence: TGTGCCAGCAACGGACAGGGGTGGGACACTGAAGCTTTCTTT. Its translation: CASNGQGWDTEAFF.